These 3 T cell receptor beta chains were sequenced from one sample in a study of cytomegalovirus exposure and HLA in healthy donors (dated by TCRdb to the late 2010s). Library prep was done by the immunoSEQ multiplex PCR assay. The multiplex PCR relied on a mix of 60 forward primers for TCR Vbeta segments and 13 reverse primers for TCR Jbeta segments. Drawn from immuneACCESS, this table holds only the in-frame rearrangements with V and J called that TCRdb kept. Clones are partly lost; checked studies trace under half to an unresolved V gene and leave the rest unexplained. The sample profile shows about 240,000 clones; around 81% of them were found once. The leading ten clones occupy less than 9% of the sample. Sequencing input: PBMCs. The receptors were sampled from a woman in her sixties or seventies in good health and CMV-seropositive.

The V gene is TRBV5-8, the J gene TRBJ1-1, with unresolved D. The V end lost 0 bases, the J end lost 0 bases, and 9 bases lay between the germline ends. The germline gives CDR1 SGHTS, CDR2 YDEGEE. The CDR3 spans 15 residues. DNA for the CDR3: TGTGCCAGCAGCTTGGTAGCCAACTTGAACACTGAAGCTTTCTTT. Amino acids: CASSLVANLNTEAFF.

The genes are TRBV9 and TRBJ2-7; weak D call: TRBD2 (6 bases). This CDR3 is 14 amino acids long. The V gene's germline CDR1 is SGDLS and CDR2 YYNGEE. Trimming removed 4 bases from V and 0 bases from J, with 11 bases in between. CDR3 residues: CASSPQRASYEQYF. CDR3 DNA sequence: TGTGCCAGCAGCCCCCAGCGGGCCTCCTACGAGCAGTACTTC.

The V and J genes are TRBV19 and TRBJ2-5; the match to TRBD1 covers 10 bases. Germline trimming cut 8 bases from V and 5 bases from J; bases unmatched to any gene: 5. Germline assignment: CDR1 LNHDA and CDR2 SQIVND (reference sequence). The CDR3 runs 13 residues. CDR3 in amino acids: CASRQGAGETQYF. In nucleotides, the CDR3 is TGTGCCAGTCGACAGGGGGCGGGGGAGACCCAGTACTTC.